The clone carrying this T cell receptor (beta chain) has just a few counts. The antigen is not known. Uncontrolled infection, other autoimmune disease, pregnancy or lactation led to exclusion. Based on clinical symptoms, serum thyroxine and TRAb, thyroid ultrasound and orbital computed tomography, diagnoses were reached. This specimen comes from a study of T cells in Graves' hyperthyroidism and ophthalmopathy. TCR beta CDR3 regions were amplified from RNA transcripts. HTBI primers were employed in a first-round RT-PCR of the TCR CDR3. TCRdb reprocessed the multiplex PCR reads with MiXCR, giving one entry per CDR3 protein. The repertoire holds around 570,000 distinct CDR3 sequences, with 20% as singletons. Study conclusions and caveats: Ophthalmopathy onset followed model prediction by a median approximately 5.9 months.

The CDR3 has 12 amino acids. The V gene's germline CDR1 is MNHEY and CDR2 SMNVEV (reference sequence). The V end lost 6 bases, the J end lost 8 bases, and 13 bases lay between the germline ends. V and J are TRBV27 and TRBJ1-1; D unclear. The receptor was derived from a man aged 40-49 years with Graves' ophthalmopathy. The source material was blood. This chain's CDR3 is CASRAGRREAFF. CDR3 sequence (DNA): TGTGCCAGCAGGGCGGGTCGGAGGGAAGCTTTCTTT.